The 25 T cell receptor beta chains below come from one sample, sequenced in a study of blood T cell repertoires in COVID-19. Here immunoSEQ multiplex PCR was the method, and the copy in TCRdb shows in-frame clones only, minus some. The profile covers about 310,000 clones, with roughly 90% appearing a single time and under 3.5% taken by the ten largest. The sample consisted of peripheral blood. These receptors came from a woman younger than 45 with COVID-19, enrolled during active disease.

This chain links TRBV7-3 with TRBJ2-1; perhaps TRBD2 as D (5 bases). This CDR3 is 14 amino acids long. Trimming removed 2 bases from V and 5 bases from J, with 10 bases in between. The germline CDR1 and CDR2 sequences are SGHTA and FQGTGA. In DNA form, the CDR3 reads TGTGCCAGCAGCTTAGCGGGTATCCACAATGAGCAGTTCTTC. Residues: CASSLAGIHNEQFF.

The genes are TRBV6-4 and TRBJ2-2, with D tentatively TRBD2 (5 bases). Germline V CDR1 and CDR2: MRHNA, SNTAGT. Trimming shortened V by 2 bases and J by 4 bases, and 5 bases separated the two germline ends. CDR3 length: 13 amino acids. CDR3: CASSDGSTGELFF. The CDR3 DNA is TGTGCCAGCAGTGACGGGAGCACCGGGGAGCTGTTTTTT.

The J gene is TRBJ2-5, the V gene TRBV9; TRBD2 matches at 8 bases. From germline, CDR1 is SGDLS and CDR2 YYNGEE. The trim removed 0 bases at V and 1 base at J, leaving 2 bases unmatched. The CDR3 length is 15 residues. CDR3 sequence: CASSVGAGVQETQYF. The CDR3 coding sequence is TGTGCCAGCAGCGTAGGAGCGGGAGTCCAAGAGACCCAGTACTTC.

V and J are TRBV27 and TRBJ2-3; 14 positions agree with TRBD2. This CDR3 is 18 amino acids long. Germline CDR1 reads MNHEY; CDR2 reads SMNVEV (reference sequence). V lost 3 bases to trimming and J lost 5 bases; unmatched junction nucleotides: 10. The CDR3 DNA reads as TGTGCCAGCAGTTTCCCGGGGATGGGACTAGCGGGAGTAGATACGCAGTATTTT. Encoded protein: CASSFPGMGLAGVDTQYF.

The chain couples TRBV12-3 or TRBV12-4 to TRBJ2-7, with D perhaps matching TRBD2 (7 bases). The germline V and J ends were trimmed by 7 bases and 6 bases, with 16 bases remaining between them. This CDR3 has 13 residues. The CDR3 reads CASIDSGEGEQYF. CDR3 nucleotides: TGTGCCAGCATCGACTCAGGGGAGGGCGAGCAGTACTTC.

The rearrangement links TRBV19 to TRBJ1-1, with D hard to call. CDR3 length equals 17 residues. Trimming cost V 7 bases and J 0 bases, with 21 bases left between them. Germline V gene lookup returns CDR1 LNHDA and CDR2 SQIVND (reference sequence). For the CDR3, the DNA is TGTGCCAGTAACCGGAAACCACCCGGGGTATTGAACACTGAAGCTTTCTTT. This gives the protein CASNRKPPGVLNTEAFF. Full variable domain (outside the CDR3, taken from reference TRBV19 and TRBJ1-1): DGGITQSPKYLFRKEGQNVTLSCEQNLNHDAMYWYRQDPGQGLRLIYYSQIVNDFQKGDIAEGYSVSREKKESFPLTVTSAQKNPTAFYLCASNRKPPGVLNTEAFFGQGTRLTVV.

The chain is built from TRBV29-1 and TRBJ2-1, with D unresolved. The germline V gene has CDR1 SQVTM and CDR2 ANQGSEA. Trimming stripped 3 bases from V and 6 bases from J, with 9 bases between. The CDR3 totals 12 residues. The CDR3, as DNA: TGCAGCGTTGATAACTACGTCAATGAGCAGTTCTTC. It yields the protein CSVDNYVNEQFF.

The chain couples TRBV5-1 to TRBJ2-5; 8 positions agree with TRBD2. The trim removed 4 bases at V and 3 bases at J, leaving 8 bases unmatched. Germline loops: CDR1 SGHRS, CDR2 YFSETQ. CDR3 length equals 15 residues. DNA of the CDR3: TGCGCCAGCAGCACTACGGGGGGGACGAAAGAGACCCAGTACTTC. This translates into CASSTTGGTKETQYF.

CDR3 protein: CASSEGISAGNEQFF. The CDR3 DNA follows: TGTGCCAGCAGTGAAGGAATTAGCGCAGGCAATGAGCAGTTCTTC. This rearrangement joins TRBV2 to TRBJ2-1, with D possibly TRBD2 on 5 matching bases. V was trimmed by 1 base and J by 6 bases, leaving 13 bases between them. The CDR3 runs to 15 residues. Per the germline V gene, CDR1 is SNHLY and CDR2 is FYNNEI.

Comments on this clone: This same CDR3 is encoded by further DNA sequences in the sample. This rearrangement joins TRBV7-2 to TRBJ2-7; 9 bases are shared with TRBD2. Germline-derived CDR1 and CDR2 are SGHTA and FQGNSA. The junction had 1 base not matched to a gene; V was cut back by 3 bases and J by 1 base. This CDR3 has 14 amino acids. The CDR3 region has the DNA TGTGCCAGCAGCTTGGCGGGAGGGTCCTACGAGCAGTACTTC. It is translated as CASSLAGGSYEQYF.

CDR3: CASSPTSQGEVSTNEKLFF. The CDR3, as DNA: TGCGCCAGCAGTCCGACCTCACAGGGGGAAGTTAGTACTAATGAAAAACTGTTTTTT. The V call is TRBV10-2, the J call TRBJ1-4, with TRBD1 matching over 8 bases. The germline V gene has CDR1 WSHSY and CDR2 SAAADI. V was pared by 5 bases and J by 2 bases, with 16 bases of the junction left unmatched. CDR3 length: 19 residues.

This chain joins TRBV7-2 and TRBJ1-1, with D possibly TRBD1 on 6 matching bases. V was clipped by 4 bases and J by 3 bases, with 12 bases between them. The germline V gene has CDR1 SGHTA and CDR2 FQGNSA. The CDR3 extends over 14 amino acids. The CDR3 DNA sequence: TGTGCCAGCAGCTGGGGGGGGCGGGACACTGAAGCTTTCTTT. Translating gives CASSWGGRDTEAFF.

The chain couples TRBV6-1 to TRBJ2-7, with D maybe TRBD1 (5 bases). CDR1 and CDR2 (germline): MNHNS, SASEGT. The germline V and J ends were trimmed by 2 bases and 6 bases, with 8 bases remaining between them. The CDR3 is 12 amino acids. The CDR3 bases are TGTGCCAGCAGTGAACAGGGCTTCGAGCAGTACTTC. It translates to CASSEQGFEQYF.

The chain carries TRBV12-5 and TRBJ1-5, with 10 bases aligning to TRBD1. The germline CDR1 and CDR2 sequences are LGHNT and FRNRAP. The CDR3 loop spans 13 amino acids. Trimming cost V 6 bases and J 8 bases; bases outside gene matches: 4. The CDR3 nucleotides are TGTGCTAGTGGCCGGGACAGGGGAGAGCCCCAGCATTTT. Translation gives CASGRDRGEPQHF.

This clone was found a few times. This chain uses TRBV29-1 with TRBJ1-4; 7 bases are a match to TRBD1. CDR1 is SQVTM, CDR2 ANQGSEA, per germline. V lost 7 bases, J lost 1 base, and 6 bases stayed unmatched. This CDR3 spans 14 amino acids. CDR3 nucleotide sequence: TGCAGCGCCGCGACAGGGCAAACTAATGAAAAACTGTTTTTT. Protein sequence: CSAATGQTNEKLFF.

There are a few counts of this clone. CDR3: CASSLLGGPRLGNSPLHF. The CDR3 DNA reads TGTGCCAGCAGTTTATTGGGGGGGCCTCGCCTAGGTAATTCACCCCTCCACTTT. This chain links TRBV27 with TRBJ1-6; a possible D gene is TRBD1 (6 bases). Germline V gene data show CDR1 as MNHEY and CDR2 as SMNVEV (reference sequence). Trimming shortened V by 1 base and J by 6 bases, and 19 bases separated the two germline ends. CDR3 length equals 18 residues.

This CDR3 is CASSLSSRGQSGYTF. In DNA, the CDR3 is TGTGCCAGCAGTTTATCGAGCAGGGGGCAAAGTGGCTACACCTTC. The chain is built from TRBV27 and TRBJ1-2; 8 positions match TRBD1. CDR1 is MNHEY and CDR2 is SMNVEV in the germline V gene (reference sequence). CDR3 length equals 15 residues. The V and J ends lost 0 bases and 7 bases, in that order; junction bases with no gene match: 7.

The CDR3 DNA reads TGTGCCAGTAGTATCCTCGGGACTACCCGCGGGACGCAGTATTTT. Encoded protein: CASSILGTTRGTQYF. V is TRBV19 and J is TRBJ2-3; TRBD2 matches at 7 bases. Trimming cost V 3 bases and J 9 bases; bases outside gene matches: 12. CDR3 size: 15 residues. CDR1 is LNHDA and CDR2 is SQIVND in the germline V gene (reference sequence).

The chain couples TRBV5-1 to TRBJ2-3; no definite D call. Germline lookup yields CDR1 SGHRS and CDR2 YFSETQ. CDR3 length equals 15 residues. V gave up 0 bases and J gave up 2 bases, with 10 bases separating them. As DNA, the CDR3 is TGCGCCAGCAGCTTGGGCCTAGAATTCACAGATACGCAGTATTTT. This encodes CASSLGLEFTDTQYF.

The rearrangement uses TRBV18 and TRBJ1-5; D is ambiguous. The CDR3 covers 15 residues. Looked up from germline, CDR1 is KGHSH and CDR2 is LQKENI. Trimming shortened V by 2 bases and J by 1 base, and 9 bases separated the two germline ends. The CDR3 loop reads CASSPSDSSNQPQHF. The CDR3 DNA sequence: TGTGCCAGCTCACCATCAGATTCGAGCAATCAGCCCCAGCATTTT.

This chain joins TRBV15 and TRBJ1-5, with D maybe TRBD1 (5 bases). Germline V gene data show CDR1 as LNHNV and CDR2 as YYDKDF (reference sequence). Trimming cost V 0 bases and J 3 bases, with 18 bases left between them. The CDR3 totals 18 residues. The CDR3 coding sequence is TGTGCCACCAGCAGAGATACTTCAGGGCGCATCCCCAATCAGCCCCAGCATTTT. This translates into CATSRDTSGRIPNQPQHF.

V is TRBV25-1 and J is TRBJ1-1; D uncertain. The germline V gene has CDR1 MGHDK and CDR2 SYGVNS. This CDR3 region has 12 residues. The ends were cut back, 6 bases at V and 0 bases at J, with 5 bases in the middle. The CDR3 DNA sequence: TGTGCCAGCAGGGCAGTGAACACTGAAGCTTTCTTT. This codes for CASRAVNTEAFF.

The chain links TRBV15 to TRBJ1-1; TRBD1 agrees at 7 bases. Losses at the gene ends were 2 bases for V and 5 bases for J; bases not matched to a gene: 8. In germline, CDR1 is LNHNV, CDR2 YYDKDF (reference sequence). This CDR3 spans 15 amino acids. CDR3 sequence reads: CATSRSGGEGTEAFF. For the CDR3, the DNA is TGTGCCACCAGCAGATCAGGGGGAGAAGGAACTGAAGCTTTCTTT.

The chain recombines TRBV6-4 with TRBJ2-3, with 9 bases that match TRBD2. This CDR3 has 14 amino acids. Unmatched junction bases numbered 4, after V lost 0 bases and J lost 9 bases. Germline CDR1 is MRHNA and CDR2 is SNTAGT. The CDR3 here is CASSDSFSGGTQYF. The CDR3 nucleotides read TGTGCCAGCAGTGACTCTTTTAGCGGGGGCACGCAGTATTTT.

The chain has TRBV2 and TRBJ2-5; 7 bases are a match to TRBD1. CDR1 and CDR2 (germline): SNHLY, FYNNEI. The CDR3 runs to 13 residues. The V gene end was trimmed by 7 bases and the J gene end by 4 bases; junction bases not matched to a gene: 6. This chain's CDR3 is CASTANRGETQYF. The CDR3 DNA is TGTGCCAGCACCGCAAACAGGGGAGAGACCCAGTACTTC.